This is a list of T cell receptor beta chains from one sample in a study of CD8 T cells in Susac syndrome. Each CDR3 protein gets one entry after TCRdb re-called the immunoSEQ multiplex PCR reads with MiXCR. The table includes about 130,000 distinct CDR3 sequences, 90% to 95% detected once. Sequenced sample: CD8+ T cells from PBMCs. These receptors were taken from a human donor with multiple sclerosis. CDR3s include the opening cysteine and the closing phenylalanine or tryptophan. A D gene is named only where the DNA matches it firmly. Not all rows give a size; the values are once, few, many and, for expanded clones, a class.

cdr3_nt cdr3_aa cdr3_length v_call clone_size d_call j_call
TGTGCCAGCCGGACAGGGGGCCACACTGAAGCTTTCTTT CASRTGGHTEAFF 13 TRBV7-9 NA TRBD1 TRBJ1-1
TGTGCCAGCAGCTCCGGGACGGCAATGGGCGAAAAACTGTTTTTT CASSSGTAMGEKLFF 15 TRBV13 NA NA TRBJ1-4
TGCGCCAGCTCCCAAAGCCCCGGGCCCACAGATACGCAGTATTTT CASSQSPGPTDTQYF 15 TRBV4-1 NA NA TRBJ2-3
TGCAGTGCTTTACCCGGGGGGGGAAATTCACCCCTCCACTTT CSALPGGGNSPLHF 14 TRBV20-1 NA NA TRBJ1-6
TGTGCCAGCAGTTACTCGGTGGGAGAGCACACCGGGGAGCTGTTTTTT CASSYSVGEHTGELFF 16 TRBV6-5 NA NA TRBJ2-2
TGTGCCAGCAGTTTATTCGGGGACACGCAGTATTTT CASSLFGDTQYF 12 TRBV28 NA NA TRBJ2-3
TGTGCCAGCAGCTTCGCCCGGGACGGAGGGGACAAAAACATTCAGTACTTC CASSFARDGGDKNIQYF 17 TRBV7-8 NA NA TRBJ2-4
TGTGCCTGGGCGGGACAGCATCTTTACTATGGCTACACCTTC CAWAGQHLYYGYTF 14 TRBV30 NA TRBD1 TRBJ1-2
TGTGCCAGCAGCGTGCAGGGCGATGCCTACACCTTC CASSVQGDAYTF 12 TRBV9 NA NA TRBJ1-2
TGCGCCAGCAGCCAACTCAGGGGTGCAACAGATACGCAGTATTTT CASSQLRGATDTQYF 15 TRBV5-1 NA NA TRBJ2-3
TGTGCCAGCAGCCAAATGGGGGCAGCCACAGATACGCAGTATTTT CASSQMGAATDTQYF 15 TRBV14 NA NA TRBJ2-3
TGTGCTAGCAGCTTAGTCGCACGTGACAATGAGCAGTTCTTC CASSLVARDNEQFF 14 TRBV7-7 NA NA TRBJ2-1
TGTGCCAGCAGCGTTAACAGGGAGGGGAGCAATCAGCCCCAGCATTTT CASSVNREGSNQPQHF 16 TRBV2 NA NA TRBJ1-5
TGCGCCAGCACCCCAGTTTCGGGACAGAAAGAGACCCAGTACTTC CASTPVSGQKETQYF 15 TRBV4-1 NA TRBD1 TRBJ2-5
TGTGCCAGCAGCCGGCGGGGGACCGGGGAGCTGTTTTTT CASSRRGTGELFF 13 TRBV13 few TRBD2 TRBJ2-2
TGCAGTGCGCAACAGGGAGGCACCGGGGAGCTGTTTTTT CSAQQGGTGELFF 13 TRBV20-1 NA NA TRBJ2-2
TGCGCCAGCAGCCCACCCGAAGGGTATACCGGGGAGCTGTTTTTT CASSPPEGYTGELFF 15 TRBV5-1 NA NA TRBJ2-2
TGTGCCAGTAGTACTTATCCGGGCTCGGGGGAAAAACTGTTTTTT CASSTYPGSGEKLFF 15 TRBV19 NA NA TRBJ1-4
TGTGCCAGCAGCGTCGGCAGCGCGGGCTACACCTTC CASSVGSAGYTF 12 TRBV12-3/TRBV12-4 NA NA TRBJ1-2
TGTGCCAGCCAGGACAGATTCTCTGGGGCCAACGTCCTGACTTTC CASQDRFSGANVLTF 15 TRBV6-1 NA NA TRBJ2-6
TGTGCCAGCAGCTTATTCCCCAGTCCTGAAGCTTTCTTT CASSLFPSPEAFF 13 TRBV7-9 few NA TRBJ1-1
TGCAGCGTTGCCGACAATCAGAACACTGAAGCTTTCTTT CSVADNQNTEAFF 13 TRBV29-1 once NA TRBJ1-1
TGTGCCAGCAGCGTAGCTGGCGGGGCGAACAATGAGCAGTTCTTC CASSVAGGANNEQFF 15 TRBV9 once NA TRBJ2-1
TGCGCCAGCAGTCTAGGTTTTGGGGAGACCCAGTACTTC CASSLGFGETQYF 13 TRBV4-1 NA NA TRBJ2-5
TGTGCCAGCAGTGAATATCGGGGCCATAATTCACCCCTCCACTTT CASSEYRGHNSPLHF 15 TRBV25-1 NA NA TRBJ1-6
TGTGCCAGCAGCCAAGAGCTGGGATCTAACTATGGCTACACCTTC CASSQELGSNYGYTF 15 TRBV3-1 NA NA TRBJ1-2
TGTGCCAGCAGCTCGAGTCGGGAGTGGCACAATGAGCAGTTCTTC CASSSSREWHNEQFF 15 TRBV7-6 NA NA TRBJ2-1
TGCGCCAGCAGCAGACCCGGGGGGGATTTGAACACTGAAGCTTTCTTT CASSRPGGDLNTEAFF 16 TRBV4-1 NA NA TRBJ1-1
TGTGCCAGCAGGCAAGGGACAGGGGTCTCCTACGAGCAGTACTTC CASRQGTGVSYEQYF 15 TRBV3-1 once TRBD1 TRBJ2-7
TGTGCCAGCAGTTTCGGCGCGGGGCACTCACAAGAGACCCAGTACTTC CASSFGAGHSQETQYF 16 TRBV11-2 once NA TRBJ2-5
TGTGCCACCAATCCCAGCAGCCCGAGAAACACTGAAGCTTTCTTT CATNPSSPRNTEAFF 15 TRBV10-3 NA NA TRBJ1-1
TGTGCCAGCAGCTTAGAGGTGGATGGGGGGACCCAGTACTTC CASSLEVDGGTQYF 14 TRBV7-7 NA NA TRBJ2-5
TGTGCCAGCAGTTACTCGAAGCCGGGACAGGGATATTCACCCCTCCACTTT CASSYSKPGQGYSPLHF 17 TRBV6-5 NA TRBD1 TRBJ1-6
TGCGCCAGCAGCCAAGCGGTGGCAGGGAAGAACCCTGAAGCTTTCTTT CASSQAVAGKNPEAFF 16 TRBV4-1 NA NA TRBJ1-1
TGTGCCAGCAGCCCTCTCGTGAGGACCGGGGAGCTGTTTTTT CASSPLVRTGELFF 14 TRBV7-9 NA NA TRBJ2-2
TGTGCCAGCAGTGAATGGTCTGGGGCCAACGTCCTGACTTTC CASSEWSGANVLTF 14 TRBV25-1 NA NA TRBJ2-6
TGTGCCTGGAGTGTCTTAGGGGTTCGGGGGACCCAGTACTTC CAWSVLGVRGTQYF 14 TRBV30 NA NA TRBJ2-5
TGTGCCAGCAGCTTAGGCCTGGACACGAGCTCCTACGAGCAGTACTTC CASSLGLDTSSYEQYF 16 TRBV13 NA NA TRBJ2-7
TGTGCCAGCAAAGGGTTCGGAGATACGCAGTATTTT CASKGFGDTQYF 12 TRBV27 NA NA TRBJ2-3
TGCAGCGCCCCGTCCGGGGGGTCATTAGGCTACACCTTC CSAPSGGSLGYTF 13 TRBV29-1 NA NA TRBJ1-2
TGTGCCAGCAGCCCCCAAATTTTTGTATCTGATGAGCAGTTCTTC CASSPQIFVSDEQFF 15 TRBV7-9 NA NA TRBJ2-1
TGTGCCAGCCGTCCTTTTCAGGGGCATGAAAAACTGTTTTTT CASRPFQGHEKLFF 14 TRBV27 NA NA TRBJ1-4
TGTGCCAGCAGCTTGGAGGTGGGAGATGAGCAGTTCTTC CASSLEVGDEQFF 13 TRBV5-6 NA NA TRBJ2-1
TGTGCCAGCAGTTCCTCGGACAGCCACAATGAGCAGTTCTTC CASSSSDSHNEQFF 14 TRBV12-3/TRBV12-4 NA NA TRBJ2-1
TGTGCCAGCAGCCCTGGAGCTAGCGGGAGTTTTGAGACCCAGTACTTC CASSPGASGSFETQYF 16 TRBV11-2 NA TRBD2 TRBJ2-5
TGTGCCAGCGGTCTAGGTAGCGCAGATACGCAGTATTTT CASGLGSADTQYF 13 TRBV7-6 NA NA TRBJ2-3
TGCGCCAGCAGCCAAGGGCCAAGCACTAGCGGGAGAACAGATACGCAGTATTTT CASSQGPSTSGRTDTQYF 18 TRBV4-1 NA TRBD2 TRBJ2-3
TGTGCCAGTAGTAGTGAGGCTTACAATCAGCCCCAGCATTTT CASSSEAYNQPQHF 14 TRBV19 NA NA TRBJ1-5
TGTGCCAGCAGCCTCGAGAGGGAGGCCGCAGATAATGAGCAGTTCTTC CASSLEREAADNEQFF 16 TRBV13 NA NA TRBJ2-1
TGCAGCGTCGGCGAGACCGGGGAGCTGTTTTTT CSVGETGELFF 11 TRBV29-1 NA NA TRBJ2-2
TGTGCCAGCAGCCTTGACAGGACCTTTAACTATGGCTACACCTTC CASSLDRTFNYGYTF 15 TRBV5-4 NA NA TRBJ1-2
TGCAGTGCCAGGACTAGCGGGGACACCGGGGAGCTGTTTTTT CSARTSGDTGELFF 14 TRBV20-1 NA TRBD2 TRBJ2-2
TGTGCCAGCAGCTTTGGGACAAACGGCATGAGGGAGCAGTACTTC CASSFGTNGMREQYF 15 TRBV7-9 NA NA TRBJ2-7
TGTGCCAGTAGTATAGATCTTGCAGGGTATGAGCAGTTCTTC CASSIDLAGYEQFF 14 TRBV19 NA NA TRBJ2-1
TGTGCCAGCATCTCCACCGGGAATGAGCAGTTCTTC CASISTGNEQFF 12 TRBV6-2/TRBV6-3 once NA TRBJ2-1
TGTGCCAGCAGCTTAAGGGGCGTCTTCAGCGGGAATGACAATGAGCAGTTCTTC CASSLRGVFSGNDNEQFF 18 TRBV7-2 NA TRBD2 TRBJ2-1
TGTGCCACCAGCCACGCTGGGGCCAACGTCCTGACTTTC CATSHAGANVLTF 13 TRBV15 NA NA TRBJ2-6
TGTGCCAGCAGCCAACTCTACGACAGGGAAGAGACCCAGTACTTC CASSQLYDREETQYF 15 TRBV3-1 NA TRBD1 TRBJ2-5
TGCGCCAGCAGCCTCCGCTCAGGGGGGACCTCCTACAATGAGCAGTTCTTC CASSLRSGGTSYNEQFF 17 TRBV4-1 once NA TRBJ2-1